This TCR beta chain stems from a study of blood T cell repertoires in COVID-19. Study-wide background: The cDNA or gDNA used as material had been derived from T cells, B-cell-depleted T cells, or PBMCs.

The V end was cut by 3 bases, the J end by 1 base, with 10 bases between. The CDR3 is 14 amino acids. Germline V gene lookup returns CDR1 SGDLS and CDR2 YYNGEE. The repertoire was sequenced with immunoSEQ multiplex PCR; TCRdb's copy has only in-frame clones and lacks some. The sample consists of about 350,000 clones, roughly 87% of them appearing once. Enrollment of patients from Seattle took place during active infection, with longitudinal follow-up. Sequenced: peripheral blood. This chain links TRBV9 with TRBJ1-1; maybe TRBD1 (6 bases). The TCR was taken from a woman in her sixties with COVID-19, enrolled during active disease. CDR3 loop: CASSGQVSNTEAFF. CDR3 DNA: TGTGCCAGCAGCGGACAGGTTTCGAACACTGAAGCTTTCTTT.